This entry lists 30 T cell receptor beta chains sequenced from one sample in a study of cytomegalovirus exposure and HLA in healthy donors. Primers for the PCR totalled 60 Vbeta and 13 Jbeta. The method was immunoSEQ multiplex PCR; TCRdb's version includes in-frame clones alone and lacks a portion of them. In the table there are some 140,000 clones, almost 80% of which are singletons. The sample was PBMCs. The receptor set was obtained from a man between 18 and 35 years old in good health and CMV-seronegative.

The chain carries TRBV30 and TRBJ1-1, with 8 bases identical to TRBD1. Germline V CDR1 and CDR2: GTSNPN, SVGIG (reference sequence). The CDR3 is 17 amino acids. V shed 0 bases, J shed 7 bases, and the junction held 16 bases outside the gene matches. The CDR3 region is CAWSVSRQGRLGGEAFF. CDR3 DNA sequence: TGTGCCTGGAGTGTATCAAGACAGGGGCGGCTCGGGGGTGAAGCTTTCTTT. Together with reference TRBV30 and TRBJ1-1, the CDR3 gives the full variable domain: SQTIHQWPATLVQPVGSPLSLECTVEGTSNPNLYWYRQAAGRGLQLLFYSVGIGQISSEVPQNLSASRPQDRQFILSSKKLLLSDSGFYLCAWSVSRQGRLGGEAFFGQGTRLTVV.

The chain uses TRBV30 and TRBJ1-1; D uncertain. This CDR3 is built from 15 residues. Trimming pared 3 bases from V and 1 base from J, leaving 15 bases between. CDR1 is GTSNPN, CDR2 SVGIG, per germline (reference sequence). CDR3 residues: CAWRLEGGTNTEAFF. The CDR3, as DNA: TGTGCCTGGAGATTGGAGGGAGGAACGAACACTGAAGCTTTCTTT.

The chain uses TRBV6-6 and TRBJ1-1; possible D gene TRBD1, 5 bases. The CDR3 has 14 amino acids. V gave up 0 bases and J gave up 3 bases, with 8 bases separating them. Germline V gives CDR1 MNHNY, CDR2 SVGAGI (reference sequence). The CDR3 protein is CASSYSKGDTEAFF. The CDR3 DNA sequence: TGTGCCAGCAGTTACTCGAAAGGGGACACTGAAGCTTTCTTT.

This clone was observed a handful of times. J is TRBJ1-1 and V is TRBV29-1, with 8 bases aligning to TRBD1. The V and J ends lost 6 bases and 3 bases, in that order; junction bases with no gene match: 12. This CDR3 has 15 residues. Germline V CDR1 and CDR2: SQVTM, ANQGSEA. The CDR3 protein is CSVVTGGFRYTEAFF. CDR3 nucleotide sequence: TGCAGCGTGGTAACAGGGGGTTTTAGGTACACTGAAGCTTTCTTT.

This rearrangement joins TRBV19 to TRBJ1-6; D not resolved. Germline V lookup: CDR1 LNHDA, CDR2 SQIVND (reference sequence). This CDR3 region has 19 residues. V gave up 4 bases and J gave up 0 bases, with 19 bases separating them. CDR3 amino acids: CASSTALLRSLSYNSPLHF. The CDR3 DNA sequence: TGTGCCAGTAGTACAGCCCTGCTCAGGTCCCTCTCCTATAATTCACCCCTCCACTTT. The variable domain in full, completed from reference TRBV19 and TRBJ1-6, reads DGGITQSPKYLFRKEGQNVTLSCEQNLNHDAMYWYRQDPGQGLRLIYYSQIVNDFQKGDIAEGYSVSREKKESFPLTVTSAQKNPTAFYLCASSTALLRSLSYNSPLHFGNGTRLTVT.

This rearrangement joins TRBV13 to TRBJ2-3; 9 nucleotides agree with TRBD1. V shed 3 bases and J 4 bases; nucleotides not matched to a gene: 5. The CDR3 loop spans 15 amino acids. Germline assignment: CDR1 PRHDT and CDR2 FYEKMQ (reference sequence). Here the CDR3 DNA reads TGTGCCAGCAGCTTTCGGGACAGGGACGCAGATACGCAGTATTTT. It translates to CASSFRDRDADTQYF.

The chain links TRBV13 to TRBJ1-2; tentatively, D is TRBD1 (5 bases). V lost 5 bases and J lost 2, with 15 bases in between. This CDR3 region has 15 residues. CDR1 and CDR2 from the germline V gene are PRHDT and FYEKMQ (reference sequence). This CDR3 reads CASSPRGGVNYGYTF. CDR3 sequence (DNA): TGTGCCAGCAGCCCCCGCGGGGGAGTAAACTATGGCTACACCTTC.

The chain combines TRBV11-2 with TRBJ2-7, with a weak D call TRBD2 (6 bases). V lost 5 bases and J lost 2, with 13 bases in between. This CDR3 region has 14 residues. Germline V gives CDR1 SGHAT, CDR2 FQNNGV. CDR3 nucleotide sequence: TGTGCCAGCAGCCGGGGGACCGCAGCCTACGAGCAGTACTTC. Amino acids: CASSRGTAAYEQYF.

The chain is built from TRBV5-1 and TRBJ1-6; 7 bases line up with TRBD1. Germline V gives CDR1 SGHRS, CDR2 YFSETQ. The trim removed 1 base at V and 8 bases at J, leaving 6 bases unmatched. This CDR3 region has 15 residues. CDR3 residues: CASSLYHRGDSPLHF. DNA of the CDR3: TGCGCCAGCAGCTTGTACCACAGGGGTGATTCACCCCTCCACTTT.

This rearrangement joins TRBV6-6 to TRBJ1-5; TRBD1 matches at 8 bases. The CDR3 has 16 amino acids. The germline V gene has CDR1 MNHNY and CDR2 SVGAGI (reference sequence). With 6 bases clipped from V and 2 bases from J, the junction kept 9 bases outside the gene matches. CDR3 protein: CASRKAQGAGNQPQHF. CDR3 nucleotide sequence: TGTGCCAGCAGAAAGGCGCAGGGGGCCGGCAATCAGCCCCAGCATTTT.

This chain links TRBV10-3 with TRBJ2-1; 11 bases match TRBD1. The V gene's germline CDR1 is ENHRY and CDR2 SYGVKD. V was pared by 6 bases and J by 7 bases, with 8 bases of the junction left unmatched. This CDR3 comprises 15 residues. CDR3 amino acids: CAIRNTGTGGNEQFF. For the CDR3, the DNA is TGTGCCATCAGAAACACCGGGACAGGGGGGAATGAGCAGTTCTTC.

This chain joins TRBV18 and TRBJ2-1; 8 nucleotides line up with TRBD1. Germline lookup yields CDR1 KGHSH and CDR2 LQKENI. This CDR3 spans 15 amino acids. Trimming cost V 4 bases and J 1 base; bases outside gene matches: 3. The CDR3 spells CASSRTGWSYNEQFF. CDR3 coding DNA: TGTGCCAGCTCACGGACAGGGTGGTCCTACAATGAGCAGTTCTTC.

The chain employs TRBV12-5 and TRBJ1-4, with 7 positions matching TRBD1. The length of the CDR3 is 15 residues. Germline-derived CDR1 and CDR2 are LGHNT and FRNRAP. The junction had 4 bases not matched to a gene; V was cut back by 1 base and J by 5 bases. CDR3 residues: CASGLAQGVNEKLFF. CDR3 nucleotides: TGTGCTAGTGGTTTGGCCCAGGGGGTCAATGAAAAACTGTTTTTT.

V is TRBV6-5 and J is TRBJ1-6, with 8 bases fitting TRBD1. The ends lost 5 bases at V and 9 bases at J; junction bases unmatched: 9. The CDR3 consists of 15 residues. Germline V gene sequence: CDR1 MNHEY, CDR2 SVGAGI. The CDR3 sequence is CASSPTGTGGSPLHF. DNA for the CDR3: TGTGCCAGCAGTCCCACCGGGACAGGAGGTTCACCCCTCCACTTT.

The chain combines TRBV28 with TRBJ1-1, with D possibly matching TRBD1 (6 bases). The CDR3 sequence is 15 residues long. Germline V gives CDR1 MDHEN, CDR2 SYDVKM. Between the trimmed V and J ends, which lost 5 bases and 2 bases, there was a span of 15 bases. The CDR3 sequence: CASSQPGQRNTEAFF. As DNA, the CDR3 is TGTGCCAGCAGTCAGCCCGGACAGCGAAACACTGAAGCTTTCTTT.

CDR3 protein: CASSMGGLDTQYF. The CDR3 DNA is TGTGCCAGTAGTATGGGGGGGCTCGATACGCAGTATTTT. The chain has TRBV19 and TRBJ2-3; a weak D match, TRBD2 (7 bases). CDR1 and CDR2 (germline): LNHDA, SQIVND (reference sequence). V was pared by 3 bases and J by 6 bases, with 10 bases between. This CDR3 spans 13 amino acids. Filled out from reference TRBV19 and TRBJ2-3, the complete variable domain reads DGGITQSPKYLFRKEGQNVTLSCEQNLNHDAMYWYRQDPGQGLRLIYYSQIVNDFQKGDIAEGYSVSREKKESFPLTVTSAQKNPTAFYLCASSMGGLDTQYFGPGTRLTVL.

The V gene is TRBV9, the J gene TRBJ1-6; no clear D. The germline V gene encodes CDR1 SGDLS and CDR2 YYNGEE. Trimming removed 0 bases at V and 7 bases at J, with 11 bases between. The CDR3 consists of 15 residues. CDR3 protein: CASSVEEQRNSPLHF. CDR3 bases: TGTGCCAGCAGCGTAGAGGAACAGAGAAATTCACCCCTCCACTTT.

The chain combines TRBV19 with TRBJ2-7, with D perhaps matching TRBD1 (6 bases). Germline V gene lookup returns CDR1 LNHDA and CDR2 SQIVND (reference sequence). The CDR3 sequence is 14 residues long. The germline V and J ends were trimmed by 9 bases and 2 bases, with 17 bases remaining between them. The CDR3 is CASRTGSFPYEQYF. The CDR3 DNA sequence: TGTGCCAGCCGTACAGGGTCTTTTCCCTACGAGCAGTACTTC. The whole variable domain, filled in from reference TRBV19 and TRBJ2-7, reads DGGITQSPKYLFRKEGQNVTLSCEQNLNHDAMYWYRQDPGQGLRLIYYSQIVNDFQKGDIAEGYSVSREKKESFPLTVTSAQKNPTAFYLCASRTGSFPYEQYFGPGTRLTVT.

The chain recombines TRBV2 with TRBJ1-3; the D is unclear. CDR1 is SNHLY, CDR2 FYNNEI, per germline. Trimming pared 5 bases from V and 3 bases from J, leaving 14 bases between. This CDR3 has 15 amino acids. The CDR3 loop is CASSLTHANGNTIYF. The CDR3 DNA is TGTGCCAGCAGTTTGACTCACGCCAATGGAAACACCATATATTTT.

The rearrangement joins TRBV5-6 to TRBJ2-7; the match to TRBD1 covers 12 bases. Trimming removed 4 bases from V and 6 bases from J; junction bases left unmatched: 11. CDR1 is SGHDT, CDR2 YYEEEE, per germline. The CDR3 runs to 16 residues. CDR3 sequence reads: CASSEPGQGASTEQYF. CDR3 coding DNA: TGTGCCAGCAGCGAACCGGGACAGGGGGCGTCAACCGAGCAGTACTTC.

Turning to this clone: At one boundary the junction diverges from the germline segment, which might be a read error. This rearrangement joins TRBV7-9 to TRBJ1-2; D is perhaps TRBD1 (5 bases). The CDR3 runs 15 residues. The V gene's germline CDR1 is SEHNR and CDR2 FQNEAQ (reference sequence). The CDR3 spells CSSSRNPDSNYGYTF. CDR3 nucleotide sequence: TGTTCCAGCAGCAGAAACCCTGACAGTAACTATGGCTACACCTTC.

A few counts support this clone. CDR3 DNA: TGCGCCAGCAGATCCGGGACAGCCCCTGAAGCTTTCTTT. Protein: CASRSGTAPEAFF. The chain recombines TRBV5-1 with TRBJ1-1; 7 bases agree with TRBD1. V lost 5 bases and J lost 6; bases outside the gene matches: 7. Germline V gives CDR1 SGHRS, CDR2 YFSETQ. This CDR3 has 13 residues.

This clone was seen only once. This chain connects TRBV28 to TRBJ2-3, with D possibly being TRBD2 (5 bases). Deletions cut 6 bases from V and 0 bases from J, with 19 bases between. Germline V gene data show CDR1 as MDHEN and CDR2 as SYDVKM. The CDR3 sequence is 17 residues long. The DNA of the CDR3 is TGTGCCAGCAGCCCTAATTGGAGCGGTTCTAGCACAGATACGCAGTATTTT. Translating gives CASSPNWSGSSTDTQYF.

The rearrangement links TRBV9 to TRBJ1-1, with 7 bases aligning to TRBD1. J gave up 1 base and V 7 bases, and 13 bases lay outside the gene matches. Germline V gene data show CDR1 as SGDLS and CDR2 as YYNGEE. The CDR3 covers 16 residues. Here the CDR3 DNA reads TGTGCCAGCGCGCCCGATACCGGGACAGAGAACACTGAAGCTTTCTTT. It specifies CASAPDTGTENTEAFF.

Written as DNA, the CDR3 is TGTGCCAGCAGCTTGCTAGGGGAAGATGAGCAGTTCTTC. Translating it yields CASSLLGEDEQFF. The V and J genes are TRBV5-4 and TRBJ2-1, with a possible D match to TRBD1 (5 bases). CDR1 is SGHNT and CDR2 is YYREEE in the germline V gene (reference sequence). Trimming left V 1 base short and J 8 bases short, with 10 bases between. This CDR3 comprises 13 residues.

V gene TRBV5-8 combines with J gene TRBJ1-1; D unclear. Trimming took 1 base from V and 5 from J, leaving 15 bases between them. Germline CDR1 SGHTS, CDR2 YDEGEE. There are 15 residues in the CDR3. This CDR3 reads CASSLNLPPATEAFF. The CDR3 nucleotides read TGTGCCAGCAGCTTGAACCTCCCCCCCGCGACTGAAGCTTTCTTT.

The gene calls are TRBV7-2 and TRBJ2-7; 13 bases are a match to TRBD2. This CDR3 comprises 17 residues. With V trimmed by 2 bases and J by 5 bases, 9 bases remained unmatched. CDR1 and CDR2 from the germline V gene are SGHTA and FQGNSA. The CDR3 DNA is TGTGCCAGCAGCTTAAGGACTAGCGGGGGTGATGGGGACGAGCAGTACTTC. This translates into CASSLRTSGGDGDEQYF.

This rearrangement joins TRBV19 to TRBJ1-2; a possible D gene is TRBD1 (6 bases). There are 13 residues in the CDR3. CDR1 and CDR2 (germline): LNHDA, SQIVND (reference sequence). V lost 5 bases and J 2 bases, leaving 9 bases between the germline ends. The CDR3 bases are TGTGCCAGTAGTCGACAGGAAAACTATGGCTACACCTTC. It codes for CASSRQENYGYTF.

This clone was seen only a few times. V and J are TRBV10-3 and TRBJ2-7; D perhaps matches TRBD1 (6 bases). CDR3 size: 11 residues. Trimming shortened V by 3 bases and J by 7 bases, and 7 bases separated the two germline ends. Germline CDR1 is ENHRY and CDR2 is SYGVKD. CDR3 DNA: TGTGCCATCAGTGATAGGGGGGAGCAGTACTTC. As protein: CAISDRGEQYF.

V gene TRBV2 combines with J gene TRBJ2-5; weak D call: TRBD1 (6 bases). The end of the DNA aligns better with TRBJ2-7, so the J call may be wrong. This CDR3 spans 15 amino acids. Germline V gene data show CDR1 as SNHLY and CDR2 as FYNNEI. In nucleotides, the CDR3 is TGTGCCAGCAGGTCCGGGACACTTACTGCCTACGAGCAGTACTTC. Translation: CASRSGTLTAYEQYF.